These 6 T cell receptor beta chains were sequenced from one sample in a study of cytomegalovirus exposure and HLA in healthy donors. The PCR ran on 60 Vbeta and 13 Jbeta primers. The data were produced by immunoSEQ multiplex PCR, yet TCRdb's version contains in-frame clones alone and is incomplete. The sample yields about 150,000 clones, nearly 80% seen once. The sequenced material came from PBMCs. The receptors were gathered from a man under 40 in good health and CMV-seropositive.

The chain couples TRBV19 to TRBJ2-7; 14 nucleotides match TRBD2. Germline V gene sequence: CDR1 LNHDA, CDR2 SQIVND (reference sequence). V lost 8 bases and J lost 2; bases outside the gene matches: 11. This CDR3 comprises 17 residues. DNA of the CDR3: TGTGCCAGTCAAACCGGGACTAGCGGGAGTGGAACCTACGAGCAGTACTTC. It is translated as CASQTGTSGSGTYEQYF.

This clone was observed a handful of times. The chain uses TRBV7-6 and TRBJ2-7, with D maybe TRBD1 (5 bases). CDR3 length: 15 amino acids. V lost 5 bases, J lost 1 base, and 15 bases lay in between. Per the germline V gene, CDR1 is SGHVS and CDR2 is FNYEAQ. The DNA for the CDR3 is TGTGCCAGCAGCGCTCAAGCAGACAGTTCCTACGAGCAGTACTTC. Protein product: CASSAQADSSYEQYF.

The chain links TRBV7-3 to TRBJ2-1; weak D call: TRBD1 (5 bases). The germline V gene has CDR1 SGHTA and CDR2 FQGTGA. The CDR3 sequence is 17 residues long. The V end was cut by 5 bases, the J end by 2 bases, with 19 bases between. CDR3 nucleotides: TGTGCCAGCAGCCCAACCCTGGCAGGGTCAACCTACAATGAGCAGTTCTTC. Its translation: CASSPTLAGSTYNEQFF.

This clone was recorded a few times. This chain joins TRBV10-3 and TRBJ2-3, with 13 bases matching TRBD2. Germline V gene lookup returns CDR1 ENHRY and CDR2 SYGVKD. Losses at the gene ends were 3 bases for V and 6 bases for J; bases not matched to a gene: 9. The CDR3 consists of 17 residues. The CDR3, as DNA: TGTGCCATCAGTGAAAGACTAGCGGGAGGAGGGTTGGATACGCAGTATTTT. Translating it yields CAISERLAGGGLDTQYF.

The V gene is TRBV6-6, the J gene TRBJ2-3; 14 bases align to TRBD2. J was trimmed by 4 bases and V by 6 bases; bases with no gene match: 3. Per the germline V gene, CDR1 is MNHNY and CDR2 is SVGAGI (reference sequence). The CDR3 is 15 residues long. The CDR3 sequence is CASRPGLAGADTQYF. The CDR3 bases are TGTGCCAGCAGACCGGGACTAGCGGGAGCAGATACGCAGTATTTT.

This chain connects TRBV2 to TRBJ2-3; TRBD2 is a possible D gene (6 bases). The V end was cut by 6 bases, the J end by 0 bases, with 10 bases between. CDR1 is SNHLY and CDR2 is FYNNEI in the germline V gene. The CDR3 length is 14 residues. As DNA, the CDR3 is TGTGCCAGCAGAATCAGCGGGAGCACAGATACGCAGTATTTT. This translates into CASRISGSTDTQYF. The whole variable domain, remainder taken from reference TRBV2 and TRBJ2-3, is EPEVTQTPSHQVTQMGQEVILRCVPISNHLYFYWYRQILGQKVEFLVSFYNNEISEKSEIFDDQFSVERPDGSNFTLKIRSTKLEDSAMYFCASRISGSTDTQYFGPGTRLTVL.